The next 2 T cell receptor beta chains were all read from a single sample in a study of T cell responses to AZD1222 COVID-19 vaccine. Data came from immunoSEQ multiplex PCR; TCRdb stores just in-frame clones and leaves some out. The sample lists some 62,000 clones; 76% were seen once. The material sequenced was peripheral blood, taken on day 0 of AZD1222 vaccination. The receptors were sampled from an adult in good health.

This clone came up a few times. The gene calls are TRBV3-1 (or the pseudogene TRBV3-2) and TRBJ1-2, with D maybe TRBD1 (5 bases). Per germline, CDR1 LGHDT and CDR2 YNNKEL (reference sequence). There are 18 residues in the CDR3. The ends were cut back, 1 base at V and 3 bases at J, with 21 bases in the middle. CDR3 nucleotides: TGTGCCAGCAGCCAAGCCCGGACAATAGTTCCCGTTGACTATGGCTACACCTTC. This gives the protein CASSQARTIVPVDYGYTF.

This sequence joins TRBV9 and TRBJ2-3; either TRBD1 or TRBD2 may fit D (5 bases each). Trimming cost V 4 bases and J 2 bases, with 14 bases left between them. Germline CDR1 SGDLS, CDR2 YYNGEE. The CDR3 consists of 15 residues. CDR3 amino acids: CASSTARGSTDTQYF. The CDR3 DNA reads TGTGCCAGCAGCACCGCGAGGGGTTCCACAGATACGCAGTATTTT.